The clone carrying this TCR beta chain was counted between two and nine times. The antigen remains unidentified. The record originates from a study of T-cell reconstitution after alpha-beta-depleted transplantation in children. Unique molecular identifiers were incorporated during preparation of the TCRbeta library. One entry per CDR3 protein, called by TCRdb with MiXCR from the PCR reads. The sample holds roughly 490,000 distinct CDR3 sequences; about an eighth are singletons and the top ten take about 15%. The study, taken as a whole, reports: As was reported, about two months after transplant, alpha-beta T cells came from several hundred expanded graft clones.

This receptor was identified in a female patient between 2 and 15 years old who had a stem cell transplant for aplastic anemia, so the T cells may come from the graft donor. The input for sequencing was PBMCs, mostly from graft donor cells, taken 180 days after TCRalphabeta/CD19-depleted stem cell transplant.

CDR3 sequence (DNA): TGTGCCAGCTCACCACCGGGGCCTCCGAACACCGGGGAGCTGTTTTTT. This gives the protein CASSPPGPPNTGELFF. The V call is TRBV18, the J call TRBJ2-2; tentatively, D is TRBD1 (5 bases). Germline V gene sequence: CDR1 KGHSH, CDR2 LQKENI. The CDR3 is 16 residues long. Trimming took 0 bases from V and 0 from J, leaving 8 bases between them. The full variable domain, its missing parts supplied by reference TRBV18 and TRBJ2-2, is NAGVMQNPRHLVRRRGQEARLRCSPMKGHSHVYWYRQLPEEGLKFMVYLQKENIIDESGMPKERFSAEFPKEGPSILRIQQVVRGDSAAYFCASSPPGPPNTGELFFGEGSRLTVL.